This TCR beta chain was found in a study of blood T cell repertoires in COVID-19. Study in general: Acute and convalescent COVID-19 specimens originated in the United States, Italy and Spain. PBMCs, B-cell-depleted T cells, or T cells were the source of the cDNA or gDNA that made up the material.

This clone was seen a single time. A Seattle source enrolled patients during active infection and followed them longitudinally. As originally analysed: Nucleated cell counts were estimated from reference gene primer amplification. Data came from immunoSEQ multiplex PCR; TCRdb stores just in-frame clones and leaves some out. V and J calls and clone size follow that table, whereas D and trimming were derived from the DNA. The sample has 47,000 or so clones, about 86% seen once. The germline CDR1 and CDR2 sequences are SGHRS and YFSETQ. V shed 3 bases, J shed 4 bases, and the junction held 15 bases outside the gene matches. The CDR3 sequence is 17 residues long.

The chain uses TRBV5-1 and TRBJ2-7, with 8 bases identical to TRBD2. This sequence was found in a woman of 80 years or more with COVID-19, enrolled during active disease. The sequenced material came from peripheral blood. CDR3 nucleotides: TGCGCCAGCAGCTGGGGACTCGCGGGGCCGGGGGGGTACGAGCAGTACTTC. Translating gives CASSWGLAGPGGYEQYF.